The 30 T cell receptor beta chains reported below all come from one sample, sequenced in a study of control samples from healthy donors and cancer patients. The table came from immunoSEQ multiplex PCR; TCRdb's copy has only in-frame clones and leaves some out. This table has some 140,000 clones, roughly 94% appearing once. Sequenced material: PBMCs. These receptors came from a man aged 60 to 75 with colorectal cancer.

This chain connects TRBV29-1 to TRBJ1-1; the D gene is possibly TRBD1 (5 bases). Germline loops: CDR1 SQVTM, CDR2 ANQGSEA. V lost 7 bases to trimming and J lost 1 base, with 16 bases between them. The CDR3 has 14 amino acids. CDR3 DNA sequence: TGCAGCGCTTCAACACAGGAGGCGAACACTGAAGCTTTCTTT. This gives the protein CSASTQEANTEAFF.

CDR3 bases: TGTGCCAGCAGCCAAAGCCAGTCCCCGGAGACCATTCAGTACTTC. Amino acids: CASSQSQSPETIQYF. This rearrangement joins TRBV4-2 to TRBJ2-4; no reliable D call. Germline assignment: CDR1 LGHNA and CDR2 YNFKEQ. The CDR3 is 15 amino acids. Trimming took off 2 bases at V and 9 bases at J, with 17 bases between the two ends.

J is TRBJ1-5 and V is TRBV6-5; 8 bases are a match to TRBD1. CDR1 MNHEY and CDR2 SVGAGI come from the germline V gene. J lost 0 bases, V lost 6 bases, and 1 base had no gene match. This CDR3 region has 14 residues. CDR3: CASRDRASNQPQHF. The CDR3 bases are TGTGCCAGCAGGGACAGGGCTAGCAATCAGCCCCAGCATTTT.

This clone came up once. The rearrangement joins TRBV27 to TRBJ1-5; D call uncertain. CDR1 is MNHEY and CDR2 is SMNVEV in the germline V gene (reference sequence). The CDR3 runs to 14 residues. Trimming left V 8 bases short and J 4 bases short, with 15 bases between. The CDR3: CASAREYRNQPQHF. The CDR3 DNA reads as TGTGCCAGCGCTAGAGAGTATAGGAATCAGCCCCAGCATTTT.

This clone was seen a single time. This chain joins TRBV11-1 and TRBJ1-6, with a possible D match to TRBD1 (5 bases). V was trimmed by 5 bases and J by 3 bases, leaving 11 bases between them. Germline V gene data show CDR1 as SGHAT and CDR2 as FQDESV (reference sequence). This CDR3 region has 15 residues. CDR3 coding DNA: TGTGCCAGCAGCCTGGCAGGGATCTATAATTCACCCCTCCACTTT. Translation: CASSLAGIYNSPLHF.

The chain uses TRBV5-6 and TRBJ2-1; a weak D match, TRBD2 (6 bases). The CDR3 is 14 residues long. Germline lookup yields CDR1 SGHDT and CDR2 YYEEEE. The germline V and J ends were trimmed by 0 bases and 8 bases, with 12 bases remaining between them. This CDR3 reads CASSLGLEAYEQFF. CDR3 in DNA: TGTGCCAGCAGCTTGGGACTAGAGGCCTATGAGCAGTTCTTC.

The chain employs TRBV27 and TRBJ1-1; perhaps TRBD1 as D (5 bases). CDR3 size: 14 residues. Trimming took off 1 base at V and 4 bases at J, with 10 bases between the two ends. CDR1 is MNHEY and CDR2 is SMNVEV in the germline V gene (reference sequence). CDR3 sequence: CASSLFSGSTEAFF. The DNA for the CDR3 is TGTGCCAGCAGTTTATTTTCAGGGTCCACTGAAGCTTTCTTT.

The chain uses TRBV5-4 and TRBJ2-3; D is perhaps TRBD1 (6 bases). Trimming took off 1 base at V and 4 bases at J, with 10 bases between the two ends. CDR1 is SGHNT, CDR2 YYREEE, per germline (reference sequence). The CDR3 sequence is 14 residues long. This CDR3 reads CASSLIYRADTQYF. Written as DNA, the CDR3 is TGTGCCAGCAGCTTGATCTACAGGGCAGATACGCAGTATTTT.

The rearrangement joins TRBV29-1 to TRBJ1-2; D is ambiguous. Trimming cost V 3 bases and J 2 bases, with 13 bases left between them. CDR3 size: 14 residues. The germline gives CDR1 SQVTM, CDR2 ANQGSEA. The CDR3 DNA reads TGCAGCGTTGATTCCTGGGAGGTGAACTATGGCTACACCTTC. Its translation: CSVDSWEVNYGYTF.

The V call is TRBV19, the J call TRBJ2-3; 9 bases match TRBD2. The CDR3 has 16 residues. The germline CDR1 and CDR2 sequences are LNHDA and SQIVND (reference sequence). Trimming cost V 3 bases and J 2 bases; bases outside gene matches: 6. The CDR3: CASSIGLAGLTDTQYF. In nucleotides, the CDR3 is TGTGCCAGTAGTATCGGGCTAGCGGGACTCACAGATACGCAGTATTTT.

This clone was detected once. The gene calls are TRBV10-3 and TRBJ1-5; the D is unclear. Germline V gene lookup returns CDR1 ENHRY and CDR2 SYGVKD. The CDR3 extends over 14 amino acids. With 6 bases removed from V and 3 bases from J, the gap between germline ends came to 12 bases. The CDR3 nucleotides read TGTGCCATCAGCCCCGACTCTTCCAATCAGCCCCAGCATTTT. Translation gives CAISPDSSNQPQHF.

This rearrangement joins TRBV21-1 to TRBJ2-7; no check of the table's D call, TRBD1, against the DNA was made. TRBV21-1 is recorded as a pseudogene. This CDR3 contains 15 residues. The CDR3 protein is CASTAPGTGSYEQYF. The CDR3 DNA sequence: TGTGCCAGCACTGCTCCCGGGACAGGTTCCTACGAGCAGTACTTC.

The chain employs TRBV6-5 and TRBJ1-2; a weak D match, TRBD1 (6 bases). The V and J ends lost 7 bases and 4 bases respectively, with 13 bases between them. Looked up from germline, CDR1 is MNHEY and CDR2 is SVGAGI. This CDR3 has 13 amino acids. The CDR3 region is CASTPDRSYGYTF. Here the CDR3 DNA reads TGTGCCAGCACCCCTGACAGGAGCTATGGCTACACCTTC.

The CDR3: CASSLSRVEQYF. In DNA form, the CDR3 reads TGTGCCAGCAGCTTATCTCGCGTAGAGCAGTACTTC. V and J are TRBV7-2 and TRBJ2-7; D remains ambiguous. The V and J ends lost 2 bases and 7 bases respectively, with 9 bases between them. Germline CDR1 is SGHTA and CDR2 is FQGNSA. The CDR3 consists of 12 residues.

In this sample, this clone turned up once. J is TRBJ1-5 and V is TRBV3-1 (or the pseudogene TRBV3-2); unclear D gene. Germline CDR1 LGHDT, CDR2 YNNKEL (reference sequence). Trimming left V 1 base short and J 3 bases short, with 7 bases between. The CDR3 length is 14 residues. CDR3 residues: CASSQGQNNQPQHF. CDR3 sequence (DNA): TGTGCCAGCAGCCAAGGCCAGAACAATCAGCCCCAGCATTTT.

The J gene is TRBJ2-3, the V gene TRBV7-2, with 9 bases lining up with TRBD1. Germline V gene sequence: CDR1 SGHTA, CDR2 FQGNSA. The J segment lost 1 base and the V segment lost 1 base, leaving 3 bases of the junction unmatched. CDR3 length: 16 residues. CDR3 region: CASSLERTGGTDTQYF. CDR3 DNA sequence: TGTGCCAGCAGCTTAGAGAGGACAGGGGGCACAGATACGCAGTATTTT.

This chain links TRBV7-2 with TRBJ2-7; no definite D call. Germline-derived CDR1 and CDR2 are SGHTA and FQGNSA. The V and J ends lost 1 base and 0 bases respectively, with 7 bases between them. This CDR3 comprises 14 residues. CDR3 sequence (DNA): TGTGCCAGCAGCTTAGAGAGGTCCTCCTACGAGCAGTACTTC. Translating gives CASSLERSSYEQYF.

V and J are TRBV30 and TRBJ1-5; 9 bases are a match to TRBD1. This CDR3 is 15 amino acids long. With V trimmed by 0 bases and J by 4 bases, 4 bases remained unmatched. Germline-derived CDR1 and CDR2 are GTSNPN and SVGIG (reference sequence). The CDR3 loop is CAWSVPGQGNQPQHF. CDR3 nucleotides: TGTGCCTGGAGTGTACCGGGACAGGGTAATCAGCCCCAGCATTTT.

This clone appeared once. The chain has TRBV12-3 or TRBV12-4 and TRBJ2-1, with D perhaps assigned TRBD1 or TRBD2 (5 bases each). This CDR3 contains 13 residues. Trimming removed 8 bases at V and 8 bases at J, with 16 bases between. Written as DNA, the CDR3 is TGTGCCAGCCAGGGACGGCTAAGCGATGAGCAGTTCTTC. It specifies CASQGRLSDEQFF.

The CDR3 here is CAGVRGSSNEQFF. The CDR3 region has the DNA TGTGCCGGCGTCCGGGGGTCCTCAAATGAGCAGTTCTTC. The J gene is TRBJ2-1, the V gene TRBV2; D is perhaps TRBD2 (6 bases). CDR1 SNHLY and CDR2 FYNNEI come from the germline V gene. V was clipped by 11 bases and J by 7 bases, with 18 bases between them. This CDR3 is 13 amino acids long.

J is TRBJ1-4 and V is TRBV4-2; D ambiguous. The CDR3 spans 17 residues. Germline CDR1 is LGHNA and CDR2 is YNFKEQ. The V gene lost 4 bases and the J gene lost 4 bases, with 19 bases spanning the gap. CDR3 sequence: CASSPPRASYNNEKLFF. CDR3 DNA sequence: TGTGCCAGCAGCCCGCCCCGCGCATCTTATAATAATGAAAAACTGTTTTTT.

V usage is TRBV7-2 and J usage is TRBJ2-7; TRBD1 matches at 9 bases. With 4 bases clipped from V and 3 bases from J, the junction kept 7 bases outside the gene matches. The CDR3 runs 15 residues. CDR1 is SGHTA and CDR2 is FQGNSA in the germline V gene. CDR3 in amino acids: CASSSSVTGGYEQYF. CDR3 nucleotide sequence: TGTGCCAGCAGCTCCTCGGTGACAGGGGGCTACGAGCAGTACTTC.

V usage is TRBV10-3 and J usage is TRBJ2-7; D may be TRBD1 or TRBD2 (6 bases each). Germline V lookup: CDR1 ENHRY, CDR2 SYGVKD. The CDR3 totals 11 residues. V lost 8 bases to trimming and J lost 5 bases, with 10 bases between them. In nucleotides, the CDR3 is TGTGCCATCCGGGGGCTAGACGAGCAGTACTTC. Protein product: CAIRGLDEQYF.

This clone was recorded a few times. The V call is TRBV5-5, the J call TRBJ1-6; perhaps TRBD1 as D (6 bases). The CDR3 spans 15 residues. The germline V gene encodes CDR1 SGHKS and CDR2 YYEKEE (reference sequence). Trimming left V 0 bases short and J 5 bases short, with 9 bases between. The CDR3 sequence is CASSLGTVHNSPLHF. The CDR3 DNA follows: TGTGCCAGCAGCTTGGGGACAGTGCATAATTCACCCCTCCACTTT.

V usage is TRBV3-1 (or the pseudogene TRBV3-2) and J usage is TRBJ2-2; no firm D call. CDR1 is LGHDT, CDR2 YNNKEL, per germline (reference sequence). Deletions cut 0 bases from V and 3 bases from J, with 8 bases between. The CDR3 totals 15 residues. The CDR3 loop reads CASSQEVTYTGELFF. CDR3 DNA sequence: TGTGCCAGCAGCCAAGAAGTGACCTACACCGGGGAGCTGTTTTTT.

A remark on this clone: Within the sample, other DNA sequences also encode this same CDR3. The chain combines TRBV5-1 with TRBJ2-1, with D hard to call. This CDR3 spans 13 amino acids. With 0 bases removed from V and 5 bases from J, the gap between germline ends came to 6 bases. Germline V gene lookup returns CDR1 SGHRS and CDR2 YFSETQ. CDR3 in DNA: TGCGCCAGCAGCTTGGACACGAACAATGAGCAGTTCTTC. Amino acid sequence: CASSLDTNNEQFF.

The chain links TRBV5-4 to TRBJ1-4; D call uncertain. Trimming pared 0 bases from V and 0 bases from J, leaving 9 bases between. CDR1 and CDR2 from the germline V gene are SGHNT and YYREEE (reference sequence). The CDR3 length is 16 residues. The CDR3 spells CASSLATAATNEKLFF. The DNA for the CDR3 is TGTGCCAGCAGCTTGGCGACGGCTGCAACTAATGAAAAACTGTTTTTT.

V gene TRBV6-4 combines with J gene TRBJ1-5; the D gene is possibly TRBD1 (6 bases). This CDR3 has 15 residues. V was pared by 3 bases and J by 3 bases, with 12 bases between. Germline values: CDR1 MRHNA, CDR2 SNTAGT. CDR3 coding DNA: TGTGCCAGCAGTGATCCGGGACAAGCCAATCAGCCCCAGCATTTT. Protein product: CASSDPGQANQPQHF.

This chain joins TRBV5-4 and TRBJ1-2; perhaps TRBD1 as D (6 bases). The CDR3 is 14 amino acids. With 2 bases removed from V and 8 bases from J, the gap between germline ends came to 16 bases. Germline CDR1 SGHNT, CDR2 YYREEE (reference sequence). DNA of the CDR3: TGTGCCAGCAGCTTCACAGGGCAGGTAGAAGGCTACACCTTC. Its protein product is CASSFTGQVEGYTF.

The rearrangement joins TRBV6-5 to TRBJ1-1, with a weak D call TRBD1 (5 bases). The germline V and J ends were trimmed by 7 bases and 5 bases, with 17 bases remaining between them. This CDR3 comprises 14 residues. CDR1 is MNHEY, CDR2 SVGAGI, per germline. Here the CDR3 reads CASKRSGVGTEAFF. The CDR3 region has the DNA TGTGCCAGCAAAAGGTCGGGGGTAGGGACTGAAGCTTTCTTT.